This paragraph covers one T cell receptor (beta chain) sequence. The sample is drawn from a study of T cells in Graves' hyperthyroidism and ophthalmopathy. Amplified TCR beta CDR3 regions came from RNA transcripts. Researchers ran a first-round RT-PCR on the TCR CDR3 using the HTBI primer set. TCRdb reanalysed the multiplex PCR reads using MiXCR and keeps one entry per CDR3 protein. The sample lists 610,000 or so distinct CDR3 sequences; roughly 46% were seen once. No ophthalmopathy progression within 18 months constituted stable Graves' hyperthyroidism. Clinicians diagnosed patients from clinical symptoms, serum thyroxine and TRAb, thyroid ultrasound and orbital computed tomography. The sequencing sample was made of peripheral blood or thyroid tissue (not recorded which). The receptor was derived from a woman aged 18-30 years with Graves' hyperthyroidism.

CDR3 nucleotides: TGCAGCACGGGACGGGAGAACACTGAAGCTTTCTTT. This gives the protein CSTGRENTEAFF. The rearrangement uses TRBV29-1 and TRBJ1-1; a possible D gene is TRBD1 (5 bases). V shed 8 bases and J shed 1 base, with 11 bases lying between them. CDR3 size: 12 residues. Germline V gene sequence: CDR1 SQVTM, CDR2 ANQGSEA.